These 10 T cell receptor beta chains were sequenced from one sample in a study of T cell repertoires in cytomegalovirus infection. TCRdb called the reads again in MiXCR, with one record for every CDR3 protein. Of roughly 310,000 distinct CDR3 sequences in the sample, 25% to 30% are singletons; the top ten hold about 20%. These receptors have no identified antigens. Sequencing used cultured PBMCs, obtained from culture after CMV antigen stimulation. These receptor sequences come from a human donor in good health (CMV status not recorded). Some clones in this sample may be carry-over from other donors' samples.

J is TRBJ2-7 and V is TRBV11-2; 10 bases are shared with TRBD2. V was pared by 4 bases and J by 2 bases, with 8 bases of the junction left unmatched. This CDR3 region has 16 residues. Germline V CDR1 and CDR2: SGHAT, FQNNGV. The CDR3 sequence is CASSSAPGLATYEQYF. CDR3 bases: TGTGCCAGCAGCTCAGCCCCGGGACTAGCGACCTACGAGCAGTACTTC.

The genes are TRBV3-1 and TRBJ1-3, with 8 positions matching TRBD1. The V and J ends lost 3 bases and 2 bases, in that order; junction bases with no gene match: 6. The V gene's germline CDR1 is LGHDT and CDR2 YNNKEL (reference sequence). The CDR3 length is 16 residues. The CDR3 DNA is TGTGCCAGCAGCCAGAGGGACAGGTTTACTGGAAACACCATATATTTT. It specifies CASSQRDRFTGNTIYF.

This clonotype turned up a few times. The CDR3 loop reads CASSIKSGTSPGEQFF. The CDR3 DNA sequence: TGTGCCAGTAGTATCAAAAGTGGGACTAGCCCCGGTGAGCAGTTCTTC. J is TRBJ2-1 and V is TRBV19; 9 nucleotides match TRBD2. Trimming took 3 bases from V and 9 from J; bases not matched to a gene: 12. The germline V gene has CDR1 LNHDA and CDR2 SQIVND (reference sequence). This CDR3 has 16 residues. The complete variable domain, with remaining parts taken from reference TRBV19 and TRBJ2-1, reads DGGITQSPKYLFRKEGQNVTLSCEQNLNHDAMYWYRQDPGQGLRLIYYSQIVNDFQKGDIAEGYSVSREKKESFPLTVTSAQKNPTAFYLCASSIKSGTSPGEQFFGPGTRLTVL.

The DNA of the CDR3 is TGCAGCGTTGAAGGCAGAATCATCAATGAGCAGTTCTTC. It translates to CSVEGRIINEQFF. This chain connects TRBV29-1 to TRBJ2-1; D is undetermined. Germline V gene lookup returns CDR1 SQVTM and CDR2 ANQGSEA. V lost 1 base and J 6 bases, leaving 10 bases between the germline ends. The CDR3 sequence is 13 residues long.

This clonotype came up a few times. The CDR3 here is CASSYGYNEQFF. CDR3 DNA sequence: TGTGCCAGCAGTTACGGGTACAATGAGCAGTTCTTC. The V call is TRBV6-6, the J call TRBJ2-1; unclear D gene. The V gene's germline CDR1 is MNHNY and CDR2 SVGAGI (reference sequence). CDR3 length: 12 amino acids. V lost 2 bases, J lost 4 bases, and 3 bases lay in between.

This clonotype turned up a few times. The chain has TRBV18 and TRBJ2-7, with a possible D match to TRBD2 (6 bases). The germline V and J ends were trimmed by 4 bases and 4 bases, with 17 bases remaining between them. The CDR3 runs 15 residues. Per the germline V gene, CDR1 is KGHSH and CDR2 is LQKENI. The CDR3 sequence is CASSLVGGAVYEQYF. The DNA for the CDR3 is TGTGCCAGCTCACTCGTGGGGGGAGCAGTTTACGAGCAGTACTTC. The full variable domain, with the rest looked up from reference TRBV18 and TRBJ2-7, is NAGVMQNPRHLVRRRGQEARLRCSPMKGHSHVYWYRQLPEEGLKFMVYLQKENIIDESGMPKERFSAEFPKEGPSILRIQQVVRGDSAAYFCASSLVGGAVYEQYFGPGTRLTVT.

V is TRBV7-6 and J is TRBJ2-3, with D perhaps TRBD1 (6 bases). The germline gives CDR1 SGHVS, CDR2 FNYEAQ. The CDR3 has 16 amino acids. V was shortened by 3 bases and J by 3 bases, with 16 bases between the two germline ends. The CDR3 region is CASSFLWQGMTDTQYF. The CDR3 nucleotides are TGTGCCAGCAGCTTCCTATGGCAGGGGATGACAGATACGCAGTATTTT.

In this sample, this clonotype turned up a few times. V usage is TRBV12-3 or TRBV12-4 and J usage is TRBJ2-1, with TRBD1 matching 7 bases. The CDR3 consists of 13 residues. The V segment lost 2 bases and the J segment 10 bases; nucleotides outside the gene matches: 5. CDR3 DNA sequence: TGTGCCAGCAGTTTAAGGACAGGTTACGAGCAGTTCTTC. Translated, it gives CASSLRTGYEQFF.

The V call is TRBV5-4, the J call TRBJ1-1; D call uncertain. This CDR3 is built from 15 residues. Per germline, CDR1 SGHNT and CDR2 YYREEE (reference sequence). V was clipped by 4 bases and J by 0 bases, with 13 bases between them. CDR3 DNA: TGTGCCAGCAGCCCAGTGGGCCCCCTGAACACTGAAGCTTTCTTT. Its translation is CASSPVGPLNTEAFF.

This clonotype has just a few counts. This rearrangement joins TRBV6-6 to TRBJ2-7; D not certain. Trimming removed 2 bases at V and 1 base at J, with 9 bases between. The CDR3 extends over 14 amino acids. Germline loops: CDR1 MNHNY, CDR2 SVGAGI (reference sequence). Written as DNA, the CDR3 is TGTGCCAGCAGTTACACGAGACGGTCCTACGAGCAGTACTTC. Amino acid sequence: CASSYTRRSYEQYF.